This section outlines one T cell receptor beta chain sequence together with its context. The CDR3 consists of 18 residues. Per the germline V gene, CDR1 is WNHNN and CDR2 is SYGVQD (reference sequence). Trimming removed 1 base from V and 0 bases from J, with 16 bases in between. PCR amplification relied on 60 Vbeta primers (plus 13 Jbeta primers). Sequencing was performed with immunoSEQ multiplex PCR; in TCRdb, only in-frame clones are kept and a portion is missing. The sample has 70,000 or so clones. This sample stems from a study of cytomegalovirus exposure and HLA in healthy donors. This receptor was taken from a boy aged 5-17 years in good health and CMV-seronegative. Sequencing was done on a sample of PBMCs. The J gene is TRBJ1-5, the V gene TRBV10-1; D uncertain. The CDR3 nucleotides read TGCGCCAGCAGTGAGTGCTTGGCGACACCTAATAGCAATCAGCCCCAGCATTTT. This translates into CASSECLATPNSNQPQHF.